What follows are 29 T cell receptor beta chains derived from one specimen sequenced in a study of CD8 T cells in ankylosing spondylitis. TCRdb independently ran MiXCR on the 5' RACE reads; one entry per CDR3 protein. The table includes about 140,000 distinct CDR3 sequences, more than 7% detected once. The sequenced material came from synovial fluid, either unsorted or a sorted T cell fraction (not recorded which). The origin of the receptors is a male donor with ankylosing spondylitis.

The sample holds a few counts of this clonotype. The chain recombines TRBV7-3 with TRBJ2-2, with D hard to call. The CDR3 totals 14 residues. In germline, CDR1 is SGHTA, CDR2 FQGTGA. V lost 0 bases and J 4 bases, leaving 6 bases between the germline ends. The CDR3 loop is CASSLTAATGELFF. CDR3 sequence (DNA): TGTGCCAGCAGCTTAACTGCGGCCACCGGGGAGCTGTTTTTT.

This clonotype has only a few counts. The chain carries TRBV6-2 or TRBV6-3 and TRBJ1-6; D unresolved. V lost 4 bases, J lost 4 bases, and 11 bases lay in between. CDR1 is MNHEY, CDR2 SVGEGT, per germline. This CDR3 contains 15 residues. The CDR3 region has the DNA TGTGCCAGCAGTTCGCCAGGAGATTATAATTCACCCCTCCACTTT. Protein: CASSSPGDYNSPLHF.

This clonotype was counted only a few times. The rearrangement joins TRBV6-2 or TRBV6-3 to TRBJ1-1, with TRBD1 as a possible D gene (5 bases). The CDR3 totals 14 residues. Trimming removed 5 bases from V and 7 bases from J, with 17 bases in between. Germline CDR1 is MNHEY and CDR2 is SVGEGT. The CDR3, as DNA: TGTGCCAGCAGTCCTCCGGGGACGGATTTTGAAGCTTTCTTT. Residues: CASSPPGTDFEAFF.

This clonotype has ten or more counts. This rearrangement joins TRBV25-1 to TRBJ1-2, with TRBD1 as a possible D gene (6 bases). The germline V gene encodes CDR1 MGHDK and CDR2 SYGVNS. V dropped 2 bases and J dropped 3 bases, with 13 bases sitting between them. CDR3 size: 15 residues. As DNA, the CDR3 is TGTGCCAGCAGTGAACCAAGGGGGGGGGACTATGGCTACACCTTC. Its translation: CASSEPRGGDYGYTF.

This clonotype was counted ten times or more. This chain joins TRBV29-1 and TRBJ1-1; unclear D gene. V was clipped by 3 bases and J by 1 base, with 9 bases between them. The CDR3 is 13 amino acids. The germline V gene encodes CDR1 SQVTM and CDR2 ANQGSEA. The CDR3 DNA reads TGCAGCGTTGAGGCTCGGGCGAACACTGAAGCTTTCTTT. As protein: CSVEARANTEAFF.

This clonotype occurred a few times. The chain links TRBV7-2 to TRBJ1-2; possible D gene TRBD1, 5 bases. This CDR3 has 13 residues. Between the trimmed V and J ends, which lost 2 bases and 4 bases, there was a span of 8 bases. The germline gives CDR1 SGHTA, CDR2 FQGNSA. The CDR3 DNA follows: TGTGCCAGCAGCTTATACGACAGCTATGGCTACACCTTC. Its protein product is CASSLYDSYGYTF. The full variable domain, with the rest looked up from reference TRBV7-2 and TRBJ1-2, is GAGVSQSPSNKVTEKGKDVELRCDPISGHTALYWYRQSLGQGLEFLIYFQGNSAPDKSGLPSDRFSAERTGGSVSTLTIQRTQQEDSAVYLCASSLYDSYGYTFGSGTRLTVV.

In this sample, this clonotype turned up many times. The chain has TRBV11-2 and TRBJ2-6; 12 bases align to TRBD1. The CDR3 is made up of 18 amino acids. Germline CDR1 is SGHAT and CDR2 is FQNNGV. The V segment lost 6 bases and the J segment 3 bases; nucleotides outside the gene matches: 9. CDR3: CASSLRGQGADGANVLTF. CDR3 DNA sequence: TGTGCCAGCAGTCTCCGGGGACAGGGGGCTGATGGGGCCAACGTCCTGACTTTC.

There are a few counts of this clonotype. This rearrangement joins TRBV5-1 to TRBJ2-7; 7 bases match TRBD1. The CDR3 has 14 residues. The ends lost 2 bases at V and 3 bases at J; junction bases unmatched: 5. Germline CDR1 is SGHRS and CDR2 is YFSETQ. DNA of the CDR3: TGCGCCAGCAGCTTTCAACAGGGGATCTACGAGCAGTACTTC. This gives the protein CASSFQQGIYEQYF.

This clonotype was detected ten times or more. The chain recombines TRBV12-3 or TRBV12-4 with TRBJ1-3, with 10 nucleotides matching TRBD1. V lost 5 bases to trimming and J lost 2 bases; unmatched junction nucleotides: 0. The CDR3 extends over 14 amino acids. The CDR3 spells CASSGQGAGNTIYF. Written as DNA, the CDR3 is TGTGCCAGCAGTGGACAGGGGGCTGGAAACACCATATATTTT.

This clonotype was seen ten or more times. The chain recombines TRBV29-1 with TRBJ2-7; 7 nucleotides match TRBD2. The V segment lost 6 bases and the J segment 0 bases; nucleotides outside the gene matches: 5. Germline CDR1 SQVTM, CDR2 ANQGSEA. The CDR3 sequence is 13 residues long. Written as DNA, the CDR3 is TGCAGCGTCCTTAGCGGGTTCTCCTACGAGCAGTACTTC. It encodes CSVLSGFSYEQYF.

This clonotype was seen at least ten times. The chain joins TRBV10-3 to TRBJ2-7; no reliable D call. The germline gives CDR1 ENHRY, CDR2 SYGVKD. The CDR3 has 14 amino acids. V lost 4 bases, J lost 5 bases, and 15 bases lay in between. The CDR3 coding sequence is TGTGCCATCAGTGGAGGTGGCAGACCACACGAGCAGTACTTC. This gives the protein CAISGGGRPHEQYF.

This clonotype was counted only a few times. This rearrangement joins TRBV25-1 to TRBJ1-2, with D uncertain. V gave up 6 bases and J gave up 1 base, with 15 bases separating them. Germline V gene data show CDR1 as MGHDK and CDR2 as SYGVNS. The CDR3 extends over 15 amino acids. Here the CDR3 DNA reads TGTGCCAGCAGGGGAGGGAGCTATTTTAACTATGGCTACACCTTC. Its translation is CASRGGSYFNYGYTF.

This clonotype was counted a few times. This chain connects TRBV11-2 to TRBJ2-3; D unresolved. The CDR3 is 14 residues long. The germline V and J ends were trimmed by 0 bases and 2 bases, with 6 bases remaining between them. From germline, CDR1 is SGHAT and CDR2 FQNNGV. CDR3 region: CASSLEPITDTQYF. For the CDR3, the DNA is TGTGCCAGCAGCTTAGAACCTATCACAGATACGCAGTATTTT.

This clonotype was seen a single time. The chain couples TRBV5-5 to TRBJ2-6; 7 bases agree with TRBD1. The CDR3 totals 15 residues. V lost 4 bases and J lost 3; bases outside the gene matches: 4. Germline V gene data show CDR1 as SGHKS and CDR2 as YYEKEE (reference sequence). The chain's CDR3 is CASSPGQVGANVLTF. CDR3 bases: TGTGCCAGCAGCCCCGGACAGGTTGGGGCCAACGTCCTGACTTTC.

This clonotype was recorded at least ten times. This chain joins TRBV7-2 and TRBJ2-5; no clear D. CDR3 size: 15 residues. Germline values: CDR1 SGHTA, CDR2 FQGNSA. Deletions cut 3 bases from V and 0 bases from J, with 11 bases between. The chain's CDR3 is CASSFLTSYQETQYF. The CDR3 bases are TGTGCCAGCAGCTTCCTCACTTCGTACCAAGAGACCCAGTACTTC.

This clonotype was counted at least ten times. V is TRBV28 and J is TRBJ1-1; TRBD1 matches at 8 bases. The CDR3 is made up of 14 amino acids. The trim removed 6 bases at V and 0 bases at J, leaving 3 bases unmatched. CDR1 is MDHEN and CDR2 is SYDVKM in the germline V gene. CDR3 amino acids: CASRLDRVNTEAFF. CDR3 sequence (DNA): TGTGCCAGCAGGCTGGACAGGGTGAACACTGAAGCTTTCTTT.

This clonotype was detected many times. The J gene is TRBJ2-7, the V gene TRBV6-5, with D possibly being TRBD2 (7 bases). The germline V gene encodes CDR1 MNHEY and CDR2 SVGAGI. There are 16 residues in the CDR3. Trimming left V 0 bases short and J 1 base short, with 13 bases between. The CDR3 protein is CASSYSERGGSYEQYF. Written as DNA, the CDR3 is TGTGCCAGCAGTTACTCGGAGAGGGGGGGTTCCTACGAGCAGTACTTC.

By its share, this clonotype is large (0.1 to 1%). The chain is built from TRBV5-1 and TRBJ2-5; no clear D gene. Trimming took off 2 bases at V and 1 base at J, with 9 bases between the two ends. CDR1 and CDR2 from the germline V gene are SGHRS and YFSETQ. The CDR3 has 14 amino acids. CDR3: CASSFGGVQETQYF. The CDR3 DNA reads as TGCGCCAGCAGCTTCGGCGGAGTCCAAGAGACCCAGTACTTC.

There are many counts of this clonotype. The V call is TRBV5-1, the J call TRBJ2-3, with a weak D call TRBD1 (5 bases). V lost 9 bases, J lost 1 base, and 15 bases lay in between. CDR1 is SGHRS, CDR2 YFSETQ, per germline. The CDR3 totals 14 residues. CDR3 region: CATERGSGTDTQYF. In DNA form, the CDR3 reads TGCGCCACCGAAAGGGGTTCGGGCACAGATACGCAGTATTTT.

This clonotype was seen repeatedly, ten times or more. The chain joins TRBV14 to TRBJ2-1; D ambiguous. Trimming removed 2 bases at V and 9 bases at J, with 11 bases between. The CDR3 covers 13 residues. The germline V gene has CDR1 SGHDN and CDR2 FVKESK. CDR3 sequence reads: CASSQQLGSEQFF. CDR3 in DNA: TGTGCCAGCAGCCAACAACTCGGTAGTGAGCAGTTCTTC. Full variable domain (outside the CDR3, taken from reference TRBV14 and TRBJ2-1): EAGVTQFPSHSVIEKGQTVTLRCDPISGHDNLYWYRRVMGKEIKFLLHFVKESKQDESGMPNNRFLAERTGGTYSTLKVQPAELEDSGVYFCASSQQLGSEQFFGPGTRLTVL.

The chain uses TRBV5-6 and TRBJ2-7; D not certain. The V and J ends lost 4 bases and 1 base respectively, with 12 bases between them. The CDR3 totals 14 residues. Germline V gene data show CDR1 as SGHDT and CDR2 as YYEEEE. The CDR3 spells CASSPTWPSYEQYF. The CDR3 DNA sequence: TGTGCCAGCAGCCCCACGTGGCCATCCTACGAGCAGTACTTC.

This clonotype has at least ten counts. This chain connects TRBV20-1 to TRBJ2-2; tentatively, D is TRBD1 (7 bases). Germline-derived CDR1 and CDR2 are DFQATT and SNEGSKA (reference sequence). CDR3 size: 15 residues. Trimming cost V 1 base and J 3 bases, with 12 bases left between them. CDR3 bases: TGCAGTGCTAGAGCAGGGGGGACAGACACCGGGGAGCTGTTTTTT. It specifies CSARAGGTDTGELFF.

This clonotype was seen at least ten times. The chain carries TRBV20-1 and TRBJ1-2; D gene uncertain. Germline V gene lookup returns CDR1 DFQATT and CDR2 SNEGSKA (reference sequence). The CDR3 contains 14 residues. The CDR3 reads CSHRPPGRDYGYTF. The CDR3 DNA sequence: TGCAGCCACCGTCCCCCGGGGAGGGACTATGGCTACACCTTC.

This clonotype was recorded at least ten times. The chain couples TRBV12-3 or TRBV12-4 to TRBJ1-3, with 8 bases identical to TRBD1. J lost 4 bases, V lost 6 bases, and 8 bases had no gene match. The CDR3 is made up of 15 amino acids. CDR3 DNA sequence: TGTGCCAGCAGGTTGGACAGGGCCTCAGGAAACACCATATATTTT. Translated: CASRLDRASGNTIYF.

This clonotype has at least ten counts. V usage is TRBV5-1 and J usage is TRBJ2-7; perhaps TRBD1 as D (6 bases). The CDR3 sequence is 15 residues long. Germline CDR1 SGHRS, CDR2 YFSETQ. The V gene lost 1 base and the J gene lost 2 bases, with 13 bases spanning the gap. The CDR3 nucleotides are TGCGCCAGCAGCTTGACAGGGAAGTTCACCTACGAGCAGTACTTC. It codes for CASSLTGKFTYEQYF.

This clonotype has just a few counts. V usage is TRBV28 and J usage is TRBJ2-5; D possibly uses TRBD1 or TRBD2 (6 bases each). The CDR3 runs 14 residues. V was trimmed by 1 base and J by 3 bases, leaving 9 bases between them. Per germline, CDR1 MDHEN and CDR2 SYDVKM. The chain's CDR3 is CASSLSGAEETQYF. In nucleotides, the CDR3 is TGTGCCAGCAGTTTATCGGGGGCCGAAGAGACCCAGTACTTC.

Within the sample, this clonotype is medium-sized. The chain links TRBV7-9 to TRBJ1-1; TRBD1 matches at 8 bases. The germline V gene has CDR1 SEHNR and CDR2 FQNEAQ (reference sequence). V was pared by 4 bases and J by 4 bases, with 8 bases of the junction left unmatched. The CDR3 totals 15 residues. CDR3 coding DNA: TGTGCCAGCAGCTCGGACAGGGTGGTAATCACTGAAGCTTTCTTT. Its protein is CASSSDRVVITEAFF.

This clonotype was picked up a small number of times. V and J are TRBV6-4 and TRBJ2-2; 10 bases match TRBD1. The CDR3 has 15 residues. The V gene end was trimmed by 2 bases and the J gene end by 3 bases; junction bases not matched to a gene: 0. Germline loops: CDR1 MRHNA, CDR2 SNTAGT. The CDR3 DNA is TGTGCCAGCAGTGACGGGACAGGGGACACCGGGGAGCTGTTTTTT. Amino acids: CASSDGTGDTGELFF.

This clonotype turned up a few times. The J gene is TRBJ2-3, the V gene TRBV29-1; the D is unclear. V was trimmed by 8 bases and J by 5 bases, leaving 17 bases between them. Germline V gene sequence: CDR1 SQVTM, CDR2 ANQGSEA. CDR3 length: 13 residues. The CDR3 reads CSSRGIGRDTQYF. For the CDR3, the DNA is TGCAGCTCCCGAGGTATTGGAAGAGATACGCAGTATTTT.